This TCR beta chain is drawn from a study of T cells of healthy individuals. MiXCR was run by TCRdb on the 5' RACE reads, yielding one entry per CDR3 protein. Among tens of thousands of distinct CDR3 sequences listed, around 15% were seen once. In its sample, this clonotype is medium-sized (0.01 to 0.1%). The receptor was derived from a human donor in good health.

CDR3 sequence reads: CASTHRGEADTQYF. The CDR3 DNA reads TGTGCCAGCACCCACCGGGGGGAGGCAGATACGCAGTATTTT. The V and J genes are TRBV6-6 and TRBJ2-3, with 7 nucleotides matching TRBD2. The trim removed 7 bases at V and 4 bases at J, leaving 8 bases unmatched. The CDR3 totals 14 residues. Germline assignment: CDR1 MNHNY and CDR2 SVGAGI (reference sequence).